Following are 6 T cell receptor beta chains from one sample sequenced in a study of radiation and T cells in renal cell carcinoma. Specified time point: blood 4 weeks post-SBRT, at nephrectomy. Stated treatment: 15 Gy SBRT to primary tumor, nephrectomy 4 weeks later. Method: immunoSEQ multiplex PCR; TCRdb's copy keeps in-frame clones and lacks some. The table lists about 90,000 clones, around four fifths of them singletons, with around 9.4% in the top ten. The sample was blood, taken from a patient whose treatment included radiotherapy and nephrectomy. The source of these receptors is a man aged 50 or older with renal cell carcinoma.

The rearrangement links TRBV18 to TRBJ1-1; D is ambiguous. CDR1 KGHSH and CDR2 LQKENI come from the germline V gene. V was trimmed by 3 bases and J by 3 bases, leaving 17 bases between them. The CDR3 runs to 16 residues. This CDR3 reads CASSPTPLGIDTEAFF. As DNA, the CDR3 is TGTGCCAGCTCACCGACACCCCTAGGGATAGACACTGAAGCTTTCTTT.

The chain has TRBV28 and TRBJ2-7; either TRBD1 or TRBD2 may supply D (5 bases each). This CDR3 spans 15 amino acids. Trimming removed 6 bases from V and 2 bases from J, with 17 bases in between. The germline V gene has CDR1 MDHEN and CDR2 SYDVKM. CDR3 nucleotide sequence: TGTGCCAGCAGCCAAACCGGGACCGTAACCTACGAGCAGTACTTC. It is translated as CASSQTGTVTYEQYF.

This clone was picked up a small number of times. V is TRBV7-3 and J is TRBJ1-1; a possible D gene is TRBD1 (6 bases). Trimming stripped 4 bases from V and 3 bases from J, with 12 bases between. The germline CDR1 and CDR2 sequences are SGHTA and FQGTGA. This CDR3 has 14 residues. CDR3 protein: CASSSQGSHTEAFF. CDR3 bases: TGTGCCAGCAGCTCACAGGGTTCGCACACTGAAGCTTTCTTT.

This chain links TRBV28 with TRBJ2-3; D is perhaps TRBD1 or TRBD2 (7 bases each). Trimming stripped 3 bases from V and 4 bases from J, with 11 bases between. Germline V gene lookup returns CDR1 MDHEN and CDR2 SYDVKM. The CDR3 sequence is 14 residues long. The CDR3 spells CASSFRGGPDTQYF. The CDR3 bases are TGTGCCAGCAGTTTCAGGGGGGGGCCAGATACGCAGTATTTT.

The chain combines TRBV4-3 with TRBJ1-2; 7 nucleotides align to TRBD1. This CDR3 spans 15 amino acids. V shed 3 bases and J 8 bases; nucleotides not matched to a gene: 12. The germline V gene has CDR1 LGHNA and CDR2 YSLEER. The CDR3 here is CASSHLPDRDKGYTF. The DNA for the CDR3 is TGCGCCAGCAGCCACCTCCCTGACAGGGACAAGGGCTACACCTTC.

The table lists this clone with a few counts. In DNA form, the CDR3 reads TGTGCCAGTAGTATTGGGGACTCCCAAGATACGCAGTATTTT. This codes for CASSIGDSQDTQYF. This chain connects TRBV19 to TRBJ2-3; D is perhaps TRBD2 (6 bases). The CDR3 is 14 amino acids. Germline-derived CDR1 and CDR2 are LNHDA and SQIVND (reference sequence). V was trimmed by 3 bases and J by 5 bases, leaving 12 bases between them.